What follows are 22 T cell receptor beta chains derived from one specimen sequenced in a study of blood T cell repertoires in COVID-19. Sequencing used immunoSEQ multiplex PCR; TCRdb keeps in-frame clones, though not all of them. The sample holds some 180,000 clones, 85% to 90% seen once. Material: peripheral blood. The receptors derive from a man aged 40-49 years with active or convalescent COVID-19.

The chain has TRBV18 and TRBJ2-5; TRBD2 aligns across 12 bases. The germline gives CDR1 KGHSH, CDR2 LQKENI. Unmatched junction bases numbered 5, after V lost 2 bases and J lost 1 base. CDR3 length: 17 residues. This CDR3 reads CASSPVASGRAQETQYF. As DNA, the CDR3 is TGTGCCAGCTCACCAGTGGCTAGCGGGAGGGCCCAAGAGACCCAGTACTTC.

This chain uses TRBV3-1 (or the pseudogene TRBV3-2) with TRBJ1-5; no firm D call. This CDR3 spans 15 amino acids. The V end lost 1 base, the J end lost 7 bases, and 14 bases lay between the germline ends. CDR1 and CDR2 from the germline V gene are LGHDT and YNNKEL (reference sequence). The chain's CDR3 is CASSQGGEVLQPQHF. The CDR3 DNA reads as TGTGCCAGCAGCCAAGGCGGGGAGGTTTTGCAGCCCCAGCATTTT.

The rearrangement links TRBV5-5 to TRBJ1-6; TRBD1 is a possible D gene (5 bases). V dropped 2 bases and J dropped 7 bases, with 13 bases sitting between them. CDR1 is SGHKS, CDR2 YYEKEE, per germline (reference sequence). The CDR3 loop spans 15 amino acids. The chain's CDR3 is CASSFLQGGNSPLHF. The CDR3, as DNA: TGTGCCAGCAGCTTCCTCCAGGGTGGAAATTCACCCCTCCACTTT.

The rearrangement uses TRBV20-1 and TRBJ1-5; D call uncertain. The CDR3 sequence is 13 residues long. Germline values: CDR1 DFQATT, CDR2 SNEGSKA (reference sequence). V dropped 3 bases and J dropped 4 bases, with 10 bases sitting between them. The CDR3: CSASGRGNQPQHF. In nucleotides, the CDR3 is TGCAGTGCTAGTGGGCGAGGAAATCAGCCCCAGCATTTT.

The gene calls are TRBV6-5 and TRBJ1-1; TRBD1 matches 10 bases. The CDR3 is 14 residues long. Germline CDR1 is MNHEY and CDR2 is SVGAGI. V dropped 5 bases and J dropped 7; count of bases not matched to a gene: 7. In DNA, the CDR3 is TGTGCCAGCAGTATCCACGGGACAGGGGATGAAGCTTTCTTT. Its protein is CASSIHGTGDEAFF.

The genes are TRBV5-6 and TRBJ2-7; D possibly corresponds to TRBD1 (5 bases). Trimming pared 5 bases from V and 0 bases from J, leaving 15 bases between. The CDR3 is 15 amino acids. Germline loops: CDR1 SGHDT, CDR2 YYEEEE. CDR3 nucleotide sequence: TGTGCCAGCAGTCCAACAGGCACCCCCTCCTACGAGCAGTACTTC. It encodes CASSPTGTPSYEQYF.

In this sample, this clone turned up a few times. This chain links TRBV9 with TRBJ1-1, with 9 bases fitting TRBD1. This CDR3 has 14 residues. Germline V gives CDR1 SGDLS, CDR2 YYNGEE. The V gene end was trimmed by 4 bases and the J gene end by 3 bases; junction bases not matched to a gene: 4. The CDR3 DNA follows: TGTGCCAGCAGCTCCCGGGACAGGGACACTGAAGCTTTCTTT. Protein product: CASSSRDRDTEAFF.

This clone was picked up one time. The chain is built from TRBV30 and TRBJ1-2; D is uncertain. With 2 bases removed from V and 7 bases from J, the gap between germline ends came to 14 bases. CDR3 length: 13 residues. The germline CDR1 and CDR2 sequences are GTSNPN and SVGIG (reference sequence). Here the CDR3 reads CAWSPTPGVGYTF. CDR3 coding DNA: TGTGCCTGGAGTCCGACCCCAGGCGTTGGCTACACCTTC.

V gene TRBV2 combines with J gene TRBJ2-7, with D perhaps TRBD1 (6 bases). V was clipped by 7 bases and J by 0 bases, with 13 bases between them. Per germline, CDR1 SNHLY and CDR2 FYNNEI. The CDR3 is 14 amino acids. CDR3 DNA sequence: TGTGCCAGCACCAGACAGGAGAGCTCCTACGAGCAGTACTTC. Translating gives CASTRQESSYEQYF.

V is TRBV7-9 and J is TRBJ1-1, with TRBD1 as a possible D gene (5 bases). V lost 2 bases to trimming and J lost 11 bases, with 15 bases between them. CDR3 length equals 13 residues. The germline V gene has CDR1 SEHNR and CDR2 FQNEAQ (reference sequence). This chain's CDR3 is CASSLFGQGGAFF. The DNA for the CDR3 is TGTGCCAGCAGCTTATTTGGGCAGGGTGGGGCTTTCTTT. Combining the CDR3 with reference TRBV7-9 and TRBJ1-1 gives the whole variable domain DTGVSQNPRHKITKRGQNVTFRCDPISEHNRLYWYRQTLGQGPEFLTYFQNEAQLEKSRLLSDRFSAERPKGSFSTLEIQRTEQGDSAMYLCASSLFGQGGAFFGQGTRLTVV.

This chain links TRBV28 with TRBJ1-2, with 8 bases aligning to TRBD1. The germline CDR1 and CDR2 sequences are MDHEN and SYDVKM. The CDR3 is made up of 15 amino acids. The junction had 7 bases not matched to a gene; V was cut back by 5 bases and J by 2 bases. The CDR3 here is CASSPAGQVNYGYTF. The CDR3 bases are TGTGCCAGCAGTCCGGCGGGACAGGTGAACTATGGCTACACCTTC.

This chain uses TRBV24-1 with TRBJ2-5; TRBD2 matches at 8 bases. Looked up from germline, CDR1 is KGHDR and CDR2 is SFDVKD. The CDR3 has 16 residues. Trimming at V came to 9 bases and at J to 2 bases, leaving 13 bases not matched to a gene. Written as DNA, the CDR3 is TGTGCCACCTCGCAAGCGGGAGCGCTGGGTCAAGAGACCCAGTACTTC. Protein sequence: CATSQAGALGQETQYF.

This clone has only one observation. This rearrangement joins TRBV19 to TRBJ1-6, with D uncertain. Germline CDR1 reads LNHDA; CDR2 reads SQIVND (reference sequence). This CDR3 is 14 amino acids long. V dropped 4 bases and J dropped 8 bases, with 12 bases sitting between them. Here the CDR3 DNA reads TGTGCCAGTAGTAGAGGGATGACCGATTCACCCCTCCACTTT. This sequence encodes CASSRGMTDSPLHF. Together with reference TRBV19 and TRBJ1-6, the CDR3 gives the full variable domain: DGGITQSPKYLFRKEGQNVTLSCEQNLNHDAMYWYRQDPGQGLRLIYYSQIVNDFQKGDIAEGYSVSREKKESFPLTVTSAQKNPTAFYLCASSRGMTDSPLHFGNGTRLTVT.

The genes are TRBV28 and TRBJ1-5; 8 bases map to TRBD1. Germline CDR1 reads MDHEN; CDR2 reads SYDVKM. The CDR3 runs 14 residues. Trimming cost V 6 bases and J 5 bases; bases outside gene matches: 6. The CDR3 region has the DNA TGTGCCAGCAGCCAAGACAGGGGTTATCAGCCCCAGCATTTT. Encoded protein: CASSQDRGYQPQHF.

The chain carries TRBV5-5 and TRBJ2-7; D not resolved. Trimming took 1 base from V and 0 from J, leaving 8 bases between them. CDR1 is SGHKS and CDR2 is YYEKEE in the germline V gene (reference sequence). The CDR3 has 14 amino acids. The DNA of the CDR3 is TGTGCCAGCAGCTTGACAAGTAACTCCTACGAGCAGTACTTC. Protein product: CASSLTSNSYEQYF.

This chain links TRBV4-1 with TRBJ1-1; D is unclear. Per the germline V gene, CDR1 is MGHRA and CDR2 is YSYEKL. Between the trimmed V and J ends, which lost 0 bases and 4 bases, there was a span of 9 bases. The length of the CDR3 is 14 residues. DNA of the CDR3: TGCGCCAGCAGCCAAGATATCTCAGGCACTGAAGCTTTCTTT. Encoded protein: CASSQDISGTEAFF.

The chain is built from TRBV27 and TRBJ2-7; TRBD2 matches 7 bases. This CDR3 spans 14 amino acids. Unmatched junction bases numbered 2, after V lost 3 bases and J lost 0 bases. The germline V gene encodes CDR1 MNHEY and CDR2 SMNVEV (reference sequence). CDR3 sequence reads: CASSFTSVSYEQYF. CDR3 nucleotides: TGTGCCAGCAGTTTCACTAGCGTCTCCTACGAGCAGTACTTC.

The CDR3 DNA is TGTGCCAGCAGGGATTTTAGACAGGGGGCTACCGGGGAGCTGTTTTTT. As protein: CASRDFRQGATGELFF. The gene calls are TRBV28 and TRBJ2-2; 10 positions agree with TRBD1. The CDR3 loop spans 16 amino acids. The germline CDR1 and CDR2 sequences are MDHEN and SYDVKM. With V trimmed by 6 bases and J by 5 bases, 9 bases remained unmatched. The full variable domain, completed using reference TRBV28 and TRBJ2-2, is DVKVTQSSRYLVKRTGEKVFLECVQDMDHENMFWYRQDPGLGLRLIYFSYDVKMKEKGDIPEGYSVSREKKERFSLILESASTNQTSMYLCASRDFRQGATGELFFGEGSRLTVL.

This clone is medium-sized within its sample. The chain is built from TRBV7-9 and TRBJ1-1; 7 positions match TRBD1. V lost 4 bases to trimming and J lost 1 base; unmatched junction nucleotides: 9. The CDR3 is 16 residues long. Germline V lookup: CDR1 SEHNR, CDR2 FQNEAQ (reference sequence). The CDR3 reads CASSSSLTGRNTEAFF. CDR3 bases: TGTGCCAGCAGCTCCTCTTTGACAGGGCGGAACACTGAAGCTTTCTTT.

The chain employs TRBV6-2 or TRBV6-3 and TRBJ2-2; D is undetermined. The CDR3 spans 14 residues. Deletions cut 2 bases from V and 6 bases from J, with 10 bases between. Germline CDR1 reads MNHEY; CDR2 reads SVGEGT. Here the CDR3 reads CASSYLLRSGELFF. DNA of the CDR3: TGTGCCAGCAGTTACCTTCTTCGTTCCGGGGAGCTGTTTTTT.

V is TRBV3-1 (or the pseudogene TRBV3-2) and J is TRBJ1-6; the D is unclear. Trimming removed 4 bases at V and 7 bases at J, with 5 bases between. Germline CDR1 is LGHDT and CDR2 is YNNKEL (reference sequence). The CDR3 loop spans 12 amino acids. The CDR3 bases are TGTGCCAGCAGCCGTGGCAATTCACCCCTCCACTTT. The encoded protein is CASSRGNSPLHF.

The CDR3 loop is CASSLTRQVNTEAFF. In DNA form, the CDR3 reads TGTGCCAGCAGCTTAACGCGACAGGTGAACACTGAAGCTTTCTTT. V and J are TRBV7-2 and TRBJ1-1; D may be TRBD1 (6 bases). The CDR3 totals 15 residues. V lost 2 bases and J 0 bases, leaving 10 bases between the germline ends. Per the germline V gene, CDR1 is SGHTA and CDR2 is FQGNSA.